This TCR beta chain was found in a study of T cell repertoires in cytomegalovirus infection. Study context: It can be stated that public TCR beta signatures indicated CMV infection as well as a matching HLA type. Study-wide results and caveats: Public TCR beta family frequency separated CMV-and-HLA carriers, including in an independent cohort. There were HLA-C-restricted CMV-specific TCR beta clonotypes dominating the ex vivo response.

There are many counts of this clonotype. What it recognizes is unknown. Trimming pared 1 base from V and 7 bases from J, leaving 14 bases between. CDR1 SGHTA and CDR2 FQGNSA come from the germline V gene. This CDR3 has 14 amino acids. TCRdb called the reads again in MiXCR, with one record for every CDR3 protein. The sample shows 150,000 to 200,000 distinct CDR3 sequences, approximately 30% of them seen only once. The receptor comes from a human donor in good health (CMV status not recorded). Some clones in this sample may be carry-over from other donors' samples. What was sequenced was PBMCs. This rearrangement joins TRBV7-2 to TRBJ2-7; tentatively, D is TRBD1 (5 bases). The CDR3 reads CASSLVRQGEEQYF. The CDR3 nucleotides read TGTGCCAGCAGCTTAGTTCGCCAGGGCGAAGAGCAGTACTTC.